What follows are 25 T cell receptor beta chains derived from one specimen sequenced in a study of neurological immune-mediated disorders. In TCRdb, the 5' RACE reads were re-called with MiXCR into one record per CDR3 protein. The table records 55,000 to 65,000 distinct CDR3 sequences, about 10% of them present only once. The time point is: longitudinal time-point 1 (baseline). The material sequenced was PBMCs. The receptors originated from a male donor with HTLV-1-associated myelopathy (HAM/TSP).

There are many counts of this clonotype. The chain has TRBV5-1 and TRBJ2-7; D gene uncertain. V lost 3 bases and J lost 5, with 12 bases in between. The germline V gene has CDR1 SGHRS and CDR2 YFSETQ. The length of the CDR3 is 13 residues. This CDR3 is CASSSPLTNEQYF. CDR3 nucleotide sequence: TGCGCCAGCAGCTCTCCCCTAACGAACGAGCAGTACTTC.

This clonotype was detected many times. V usage is TRBV6-5 and J usage is TRBJ1-1; possible D gene TRBD1, 5 bases. V shed 0 bases and J shed 5 bases, with 13 bases lying between them. This CDR3 region has 15 residues. The germline V gene encodes CDR1 MNHEY and CDR2 SVGAGI. The CDR3 sequence is CASSYSNQGTTEAFF. The CDR3, as DNA: TGTGCCAGCAGTTACTCGAATCAGGGTACAACTGAAGCTTTCTTT.

Concerning this clonotype: An end of the junction does not agree with germline; a read error may underlie this. The V call is TRBV11-3, the J call TRBJ1-1; D is uncertain. CDR1 is SGHNT, CDR2 YENEEA, per germline. The CDR3 covers 14 residues. CDR3 protein: CANSPRTGNTEAFF. The CDR3 region has the DNA TGTGCCAACAGCCCGAGGACCGGGAACACTGAAGCTTTCTTT.

This clonotype has ten or more counts. This chain joins TRBV5-6 and TRBJ2-7; perhaps TRBD2 as D (6 bases). There are 15 residues in the CDR3. The V gene lost 5 bases and the J gene lost 0 bases, with 15 bases spanning the gap. Germline CDR1 reads SGHDT; CDR2 reads YYEEEE. The CDR3: CASSIREALSYEQYF. The CDR3 DNA sequence: TGTGCCAGCAGTATCAGGGAGGCACTCTCCTACGAGCAGTACTTC.

This clonotype was detected many times. The rearrangement joins TRBV12-3 or TRBV12-4 to TRBJ2-7; 7 bases fit TRBD1. Losses at the gene ends were 7 bases for V and 2 bases for J; bases not matched to a gene: 8. The CDR3 is 14 residues long. CDR3 sequence: CASTPSTGPYEQYF. The CDR3, as DNA: TGTGCCAGCACCCCCTCGACAGGGCCCTACGAGCAGTACTTC.

This clonotype was seen ten or more times. This chain joins TRBV20-1 and TRBJ1-2, with D perhaps matching TRBD1 (6 bases). Germline V gene sequence: CDR1 DFQATT, CDR2 SNEGSKA (reference sequence). This CDR3 is built from 17 residues. Trimming stripped 0 bases from V and 0 bases from J, with 17 bases between. In DNA form, the CDR3 reads TGCAGTGCTAGAGATCCCCGACAGGCGGATACTAACTATGGCTACACCTTC. Amino acid sequence: CSARDPRQADTNYGYTF.

This clonotype was recorded many times. The gene calls are TRBV27 and TRBJ1-2, with unresolved D. This CDR3 is 11 amino acids long. V shed 7 bases and J shed 6 bases, with 9 bases lying between them. Germline CDR1 is MNHEY and CDR2 is SMNVEV (reference sequence). This CDR3 reads CASMGGDGYTF. CDR3 coding DNA: TGTGCCAGCATGGGCGGGGATGGCTACACCTTC.

This clonotype was counted at least ten times. The chain uses TRBV5-1 and TRBJ1-2; TRBD1 aligns across 7 bases. V dropped 0 bases and J dropped 8; count of bases not matched to a gene: 7. Germline V gene sequence: CDR1 SGHRS, CDR2 YFSETQ. The CDR3 consists of 14 residues. CDR3 sequence (DNA): TGCGCCAGCAGCTTGGGACAGGGAGGAGAGGGCTACACCTTC. Amino acids: CASSLGQGGEGYTF. The full variable domain, with the rest looked up from reference TRBV5-1 and TRBJ1-2, is KAGVTQTPRYLIKTRGQQVTLSCSPISGHRSVSWYQQTPGQGLQFLFEYFSETQRNKGNFPGRFSGRQFSNSRSEMNVSTLELGDSALYLCASSLGQGGEGYTFGSGTRLTVV.

In its sample, this clonotype was seen many times. The V gene is TRBV7-2, the J gene TRBJ1-1; D gene ambiguous. CDR1 is SGHTA, CDR2 FQGNSA, per germline. Trimming removed 1 base from V and 11 bases from J, with 8 bases in between. CDR3 length equals 11 residues. The CDR3 sequence: CASSLGVDAFF. CDR3 nucleotides: TGTGCCAGCAGCTTAGGGGTTGACGCTTTCTTT.

This clonotype came up many times. The chain carries TRBV20-1 and TRBJ1-2; 9 bases agree with TRBD1. The CDR3 totals 14 residues. Germline V gene sequence: CDR1 DFQATT, CDR2 SNEGSKA (reference sequence). With V trimmed by 6 bases and J by 6 bases, 11 bases remained unmatched. The CDR3 DNA is TGCAGTGCCCCCAATGGGGACAGGGAGGATGGCTACACCTTC. Translated, it gives CSAPNGDREDGYTF.

This clonotype was seen ten or more times. V gene TRBV7-2 combines with J gene TRBJ1-3; perhaps TRBD1 as D (6 bases). Germline values: CDR1 SGHTA, CDR2 FQGNSA. The germline V and J ends were trimmed by 1 base and 5 bases, with 12 bases remaining between them. The CDR3 has 15 amino acids. The CDR3 reads CASSLVRGERNTIYF. The CDR3 nucleotides are TGTGCCAGCAGCTTAGTGAGGGGGGAGAGAAACACCATATATTTT.

For this clonotype: This may stem from a read error, because a much larger clone lies one nucleotide away. The chain has TRBV14 and TRBJ2-7; no clear D gene. Germline CDR1 reads SGHDN; CDR2 reads FVKESK. This CDR3 comprises 11 residues. The CDR3 region has the DNA TGTACCAGCAGCCAAGGCGTCCTACAGTACTTC. This codes for CTSSQGVLQYF.

This clonotype was seen ten or more times. This rearrangement joins TRBV6-5 to TRBJ1-2; D gene uncertain. Trimming removed 4 bases from V and 4 bases from J, with 10 bases in between. Germline V gene lookup returns CDR1 MNHEY and CDR2 SVGAGI. This CDR3 has 13 amino acids. The CDR3 here is CASSSSVGYGYTF. CDR3 DNA: TGTGCCAGCAGTTCCAGTGTCGGCTATGGCTACACCTTC.

This clonotype was counted many times. The chain recombines TRBV3-1 with TRBJ2-3; D not resolved. The V end lost 2 bases, the J end lost 0 bases, and 6 bases lay between the germline ends. Germline-derived CDR1 and CDR2 are LGHDT and YNNKEL (reference sequence). The CDR3 sequence is 14 residues long. The CDR3 DNA follows: TGTGCCAGCAGCCAACGGGTGAGCACAGATACGCAGTATTTT. It translates to CASSQRVSTDTQYF.

This clonotype occurred many times. The chain couples TRBV28 to TRBJ2-7, with D perhaps given as TRBD1 or TRBD2 (5 bases each). Germline CDR1 reads MDHEN; CDR2 reads SYDVKM. This CDR3 has 14 residues. V lost 3 bases to trimming and J lost 6 bases, with 15 bases between them. The DNA of the CDR3 is TGTGCCAGCAGTTTGCCGGGGCCGCCGGCCGAGCAGTACTTC. This gives the protein CASSLPGPPAEQYF.

This clonotype was seen repeatedly, ten times or more. The chain is built from TRBV21-1 and TRBJ1-2; no check of the table's D call, TRBD1, against the DNA was made. TRBV21-1 represents a pseudogene. This CDR3 has 15 residues. Written as DNA, the CDR3 is TGTGCCAGCAGCAAAGGACAGGCGGTGACGGTTGGCTACACCTTC. It specifies CASSKGQAVTVGYTF.

The table lists this clonotype with many counts. This chain connects TRBV7-2 to TRBJ1-2; possible D gene TRBD1, 5 bases. Trimming cost V 2 bases and J 8 bases, with 18 bases left between them. The V gene's germline CDR1 is SGHTA and CDR2 FQGNSA. The CDR3 consists of 15 residues. Here the CDR3 reads CASSLLPSGLSGYTF. CDR3 nucleotide sequence: TGTGCCAGCAGCTTACTACCTTCGGGGCTTAGCGGCTACACCTTC. Combining the CDR3 with reference TRBV7-2 and TRBJ1-2 gives the whole variable domain GAGVSQSPSNKVTEKGKDVELRCDPISGHTALYWYRQSLGQGLEFLIYFQGNSAPDKSGLPSDRFSAERTGGSVSTLTIQRTQQEDSAVYLCASSLLPSGLSGYTFGSGTRLTVV.

This clonotype appeared many times. J is TRBJ2-5 and V is TRBV5-1; 9 nucleotides align to TRBD1. The CDR3 runs to 15 residues. Germline values: CDR1 SGHRS, CDR2 YFSETQ. V gave up 4 bases and J gave up 6 bases; unmatched junction bases: 10. The CDR3 DNA reads TGCGCCAGCAGCACGGCACCGGGACAGGGCAAGACCCAGTACTTC. This codes for CASSTAPGQGKTQYF.

The table lists this clonotype with many counts. The V gene is TRBV7-6, the J gene TRBJ1-1; D is undetermined. In germline, CDR1 is SGHVS, CDR2 FNYEAQ. Trimming took 1 base from V and 4 from J, leaving 13 bases between them. This CDR3 is built from 15 residues. The CDR3 region has the DNA TGTGCCAGCAGCTTAGGTACTTATATCAGCACTGAAGCTTTCTTT. Amino acids: CASSLGTYISTEAFF.

This clonotype was counted at least ten times. The chain carries TRBV5-1 and TRBJ2-1; 11 nucleotides align to TRBD1. Losses at the gene ends were 0 bases for V and 0 bases for J; bases not matched to a gene: 8. Germline values: CDR1 SGHRS, CDR2 YFSETQ. The length of the CDR3 is 19 residues. CDR3 sequence (DNA): TGCGCCAGCAGCTTGGCTACTTTTGGACAGGGGGCCTCCTACAATGAGCAGTTCTTC. This gives the protein CASSLATFGQGASYNEQFF.

About this clonotype: A much larger clone differs by one base, so this may be a read error. The chain recombines TRBV12-3 or TRBV12-4 with TRBJ1-1, with D possibly matching TRBD1 (5 bases). Trimming shortened V by 5 bases and J by 1 base, and 14 bases separated the two germline ends. The length of the CDR3 is 15 residues. The CDR3 reads CASSPGGSRNTEAFF. CDR3 in DNA: TGTGCCAGCAGTCCGGGGGGGAGTCGGAACACTGAAGCTTTCTTT.

This clonotype occurred many times. The chain uses TRBV12-3 or TRBV12-4 and TRBJ2-1; D gene ambiguous. The CDR3 contains 15 residues. V was trimmed by 2 bases and J by 0 bases, leaving 8 bases between them. In nucleotides, the CDR3 is TGTGCCAGCAGTTTATCAGGAAGCTCCTACAATGAGCAGTTCTTC. Amino acids: CASSLSGSSYNEQFF.

The V and J genes are TRBV11-2 and TRBJ2-5; 10 bases match TRBD1. The CDR3 length is 16 residues. Germline V lookup: CDR1 SGHAT, CDR2 FQNNGV. With 6 bases clipped from V and 3 bases from J, the junction kept 10 bases outside the gene matches. Here the CDR3 DNA reads TGTGCCAGCAGTTTCCCACCGGGACAGGGGAAAGAGACCCAGTACTTC. Translated: CASSFPPGQGKETQYF. Drawing the rest from reference TRBV11-2 and TRBJ2-5, the complete variable domain is EAGVAQSPRYKIIEKRQSVAFWCNPISGHATLYWYQQILGQGPKLLIQFQNNGVVDDSQLPKDRFSAERLKGVDSTLKIQPAKLEDSAVYLCASSFPPGQGKETQYFGPGTRLLVL.

At least ten counts were recorded for this clonotype. CDR3 nucleotides: TGCAGCGTTGAAGATCGTCAGGGGATCCACAATGAGCAGTTCTTC. Amino acids: CSVEDRQGIHNEQFF. The V gene is TRBV29-1, the J gene TRBJ2-1; TRBD1 is a possible D gene (6 bases). The CDR3 spans 15 residues. Germline CDR1 is SQVTM and CDR2 is ANQGSEA. V lost 0 bases and J lost 5, with 14 bases in between.

This clonotype was seen ten or more times. J is TRBJ2-7 and V is TRBV5-1, with D possibly matching TRBD1 (6 bases). Trimming removed 0 bases at V and 7 bases at J, with 17 bases between. This CDR3 has 15 amino acids. Per the germline V gene, CDR1 is SGHRS and CDR2 is YFSETQ. CDR3: CASSLASVQGGEQYF. The CDR3 DNA reads TGCGCCAGCAGCTTGGCGTCAGTACAGGGCGGGGAGCAGTACTTC.